This TCR beta chain was sequenced during a study of T cell changes during pregnancy in multiple sclerosis. V lost 0 bases to trimming and J lost 5 bases, with 14 bases between them. The CDR3 spans 15 residues. Per the germline V gene, CDR1 is SGDLS and CDR2 is YYNGEE. Assay used: immunoSEQ multiplex PCR; TCRdb lists only in-frame clones, some missing. There are about 72,000 clones in the sample; 91% occur only once, and 0.6% to 0.8% lies in the top ten. This material consisted of peripheral blood, taken in the third trimester of pregnancy. The clonotype was recovered from a female donor in good health, enrolled as a control in a pregnancy study. The chain joins TRBV9 to TRBJ1-2; D may be TRBD1 (5 bases). The CDR3 protein is CASSVAPDKTYGYTF. In DNA, the CDR3 is TGTGCCAGCAGCGTAGCGCCGGACAAGACGTATGGCTACACCTTC. Together with reference TRBV9 and TRBJ1-2, the CDR3 gives the full variable domain: DSGVTQTPKHLITATGQRVTLRCSPRSGDLSVYWYQQSLDQGLQFLIQYYNGEERAKGNILERFSAQQFPDLHSELNLSSLELGDSALYFCASSVAPDKTYGYTFGSGTRLTVV.